The 22 T cell receptor beta chains in this list originate from one sample, sequenced in a study of Graves' ophthalmopathy and Graves' hyperthyroidism. Amplification of TCR beta CDR3 regions used RNA transcripts. The workflow started with a first-round RT-PCR run with HTBI primers and then moved on to a second-round multiplex PCR. A single record per CDR3 protein comes from TCRdb applying MiXCR to the multiplex PCR reads. There are hundreds of thousands of distinct CDR3 sequences in the sample; over 20% occur only once, and more than 5.5% lies in the top ten. The specimen was peripheral blood. These receptors originate from a woman between 18 and 29 years old with stable Graves' hyperthyroidism. Some clones in this sample may be carry-over from other donors' samples.

This clonotype was counted only a few times. V usage is TRBV6-5 and J usage is TRBJ2-7; D gene unclear. Looked up from germline, CDR1 is MNHEY and CDR2 is SVGAGI. The V and J ends lost 4 bases and 1 base respectively, with 8 bases between them. This CDR3 region has 13 residues. The CDR3 loop is CASSFRRSYEQYF. CDR3 nucleotide sequence: TGTGCCAGCAGTTTCCGACGGTCCTACGAGCAGTACTTC.

The chain uses TRBV15 and TRBJ1-1, with 7 nucleotides matching TRBD1. Germline assignment: CDR1 LNHNV and CDR2 YYDKDF (reference sequence). The CDR3 extends over 16 amino acids. Trimming at V came to 0 bases and at J to 5 bases, leaving 9 bases not matched to a gene. The CDR3 protein is CATSRDRAGGGTEAFF. The CDR3 region has the DNA TGTGCCACCAGCAGAGATAGAGCAGGGGGAGGGACTGAAGCTTTCTTT.

Only a few counts were recorded for this clonotype. The germline gene is not matched at one end of the junction; a read error may be the cause. The rearrangement joins TRBV6-2 or TRBV6-3 to TRBJ2-2; 9 bases are shared with TRBD2. CDR3 size: 16 residues. Germline V lookup: CDR1 MNHEY, CDR2 SVGEGT. Here the CDR3 reads CASSILAGPHTGELLF. CDR3 DNA: TGTGCCAGCAGTATCCTAGCGGGGCCACACACCGGGGAGCTGCTTTTT.

This clonotype was seen at least ten times. The CDR3 coding sequence is TGTGCCAGCAGTTACACAGGACGGACTGAAGCTTTCTTT. It specifies CASSYTGRTEAFF. This chain links TRBV6-5 with TRBJ1-1, with a possible D match to TRBD1 (5 bases). The length of the CDR3 is 13 residues. CDR1 is MNHEY and CDR2 is SVGAGI in the germline V gene. The V gene lost 2 bases and the J gene lost 5 bases, with 9 bases spanning the gap.

This clonotype turned up a few times. V is TRBV4-2 and J is TRBJ1-3; D is uncertain. CDR3 size: 14 residues. Trimming removed 3 bases from V and 4 bases from J, with 10 bases in between. In germline, CDR1 is LGHNA, CDR2 YNFKEQ. The DNA for the CDR3 is TGTGCCAGCAGCCACCCGGGCTCCGGAAACACCATATATTTT. This encodes CASSHPGSGNTIYF.

Ten or more counts support this clonotype. The chain is built from TRBV7-3 and TRBJ2-7; D may be TRBD1 or TRBD2 (5 bases each). V shed 2 bases and J shed 5 bases, with 13 bases lying between them. This CDR3 has 14 residues. CDR1 is SGHTA, CDR2 FQGTGA, per germline. This chain's CDR3 is CASSLLGRSDEQYF. The CDR3 DNA sequence: TGTGCCAGCAGCTTACTGGGACGGAGCGACGAGCAGTACTTC.

The table lists this clonotype with many counts. The genes are TRBV12-3 or TRBV12-4 and TRBJ1-2; tentatively, D is TRBD1 (5 bases). V lost 7 bases and J lost 0, with 12 bases in between. This CDR3 comprises 14 residues. The CDR3 sequence: CASTLAGANYGYTF. CDR3 nucleotides: TGTGCCAGCACCTTGGCGGGGGCTAACTATGGCTACACCTTC.

In DNA, the CDR3 is TGTGCCAGCAGTTTAGTCCTTGGGACTAGCTTCTCCTACGAGCAGTACTTC. Translation gives CASSLVLGTSFSYEQYF. This chain connects TRBV28 to TRBJ2-7; 9 bases agree with TRBD2. The CDR3 covers 17 residues. V lost 2 bases and J lost 0; bases outside the gene matches: 8. From germline, CDR1 is MDHEN and CDR2 SYDVKM.

This clonotype was picked up many times. In DNA form, the CDR3 reads TGTGCCAGCCAGGCCGGGACAGAAAGCTACGAGCAGTACTTC. It yields the protein CASQAGTESYEQYF. The chain recombines TRBV2 with TRBJ2-7, with 7 positions matching TRBD1. Germline values: CDR1 SNHLY, CDR2 FYNNEI. This CDR3 comprises 14 residues. V lost 8 bases, J lost 3 bases, and 10 bases stayed unmatched.

The genes are TRBV6-1 and TRBJ2-3; tentatively, D is TRBD1 or TRBD2 (6 bases each). The CDR3 spans 15 residues. V was pared by 4 bases and J by 1 base, with 12 bases between. Germline V gene lookup returns CDR1 MNHNS and CDR2 SASEGT. DNA for the CDR3: TGTGCCAGCAGTGGGGTGGAGGGGGGCACAGATACGCAGTATTTT. This encodes CASSGVEGGTDTQYF.

The table lists this clonotype with many counts. The V and J genes are TRBV11-1 and TRBJ1-3, with TRBD1 matching over 10 bases. Trimming removed 3 bases from V and 10 bases from J; junction bases left unmatched: 15. The CDR3 runs to 17 residues. Germline V gene lookup returns CDR1 SGHAT and CDR2 FQDESV (reference sequence). DNA for the CDR3: TGTGCCAGCAGCTTTAGGGAACCGGGACAGGGGTTGCGGACCATATATTTT. It translates to CASSFREPGQGLRTIYF.

This clonotype appeared many times. V usage is TRBV9 and J usage is TRBJ1-2; a weak D match, TRBD1 (5 bases). Looked up from germline, CDR1 is SGDLS and CDR2 is YYNGEE. Trimming took off 2 bases at V and 7 bases at J, with 18 bases between the two ends. The CDR3 is 15 residues long. The CDR3 DNA reads as TGTGCCAGCAGCGTGACCGGGACTCTAGGTAGTGGCTACACCTTC. Translated: CASSVTGTLGSGYTF.

This clonotype appeared many times. The rearrangement links TRBV27 to TRBJ2-7; 10 bases are a match to TRBD1. With V trimmed by 6 bases and J by 4 bases, 12 bases remained unmatched. Germline lookup yields CDR1 MNHEY and CDR2 SMNVEV (reference sequence). There are 16 residues in the CDR3. CDR3 nucleotides: TGTGCCAGCAGACTTACTCCGGGACAGGGGTCTTACGAGCAGTACTTC. This codes for CASRLTPGQGSYEQYF.

As for this clonotype: Germline and junction disagree at one end, which may indicate a read error. This chain joins TRBV6-2 or TRBV6-3 and TRBJ2-7; 9 nucleotides match TRBD1. This CDR3 has 14 residues. Germline CDR1 MNHEY, CDR2 SVGEGT. The CDR3 reads CASTDRGSSCEQYF. The CDR3 nucleotides read TGTGCCAGCACCGACAGGGGGTCCTCCTGCGAGCAGTACTTC.

Only a few counts were recorded for this clonotype. The chain couples TRBV6-1 to TRBJ2-7, with D hard to call. The CDR3 is made up of 13 amino acids. Germline values: CDR1 MNHNS, CDR2 SASEGT. V was cut by 3 bases and J by 2 bases, with 8 bases left in between. The CDR3, as DNA: TGTGCCAGCAGTGATGAGCGAACCTACGAGCAGTACTTC. Translating gives CASSDERTYEQYF.

This clonotype was picked up many times. The DNA for the CDR3 is TGCAGTGCGCGTCCCGTAGAGGGCTACACCTTC. Its protein product is CSARPVEGYTF. J is TRBJ1-2 and V is TRBV20-1, with D unresolved. This CDR3 is built from 11 residues. CDR1 and CDR2 (germline): DFQATT, SNEGSKA (reference sequence). The V and J ends lost 6 bases and 8 bases respectively, with 13 bases between them.

This clonotype was seen at least ten times. V gene TRBV2 combines with J gene TRBJ1-2, with D tentatively TRBD1 (6 bases). V lost 7 bases and J 7 bases, leaving 19 bases between the germline ends. CDR3 length: 14 residues. The germline CDR1 and CDR2 sequences are SNHLY and FYNNEI. The DNA for the CDR3 is TGTGCCAGCAAGACGGTCGGGGGCAGTGGTGGCTACACCTTC. Translated: CASKTVGGSGGYTF. The full variable domain, completed using reference TRBV2 and TRBJ1-2, is EPEVTQTPSHQVTQMGQEVILRCVPISNHLYFYWYRQILGQKVEFLVSFYNNEISEKSEIFDDQFSVERPDGSNFTLKIRSTKLEDSAMYFCASKTVGGSGGYTFGSGTRLTVV.

This clonotype appeared many times. The chain links TRBV6-1 to TRBJ1-1, with D possibly TRBD1 on 5 matching bases. V was cut by 6 bases and J by 4 bases, with 12 bases left in between. Germline values: CDR1 MNHNS, CDR2 SASEGT. There are 13 residues in the CDR3. The CDR3 loop is CASRIREGTEAFF. The CDR3 DNA reads TGTGCCAGCAGAATCAGGGAAGGCACTGAAGCTTTCTTT.

This clonotype was detected only a few times. The chain carries TRBV6-1 and TRBJ1-1; no firm D call. This CDR3 is 13 amino acids long. Germline V gene data show CDR1 as MNHNS and CDR2 as SASEGT. V was shortened by 2 bases and J by 2 bases, with 6 bases between the two germline ends. The CDR3: CASSEKTNTEAFF. The CDR3 coding sequence is TGTGCCAGCAGTGAAAAAACTAACACTGAAGCTTTCTTT.

This clonotype has only a few counts. This chain uses TRBV6-1 with TRBJ2-6; D is unresolved. This CDR3 region has 13 residues. Germline assignment: CDR1 MNHNS and CDR2 SASEGT. Trimming pared 8 bases from V and 1 base from J, leaving 6 bases between. The CDR3 bases are TGTGCCAGCGATAAGTCTGGGGCCAACGTCCTGACTTTC. Its protein product is CASDKSGANVLTF.

The chain is built from TRBV30 and TRBJ1-5, with 8 bases that match TRBD1. Germline V gene data show CDR1 as GTSNPN and CDR2 as SVGIG (reference sequence). The CDR3 runs to 15 residues. V lost 3 bases, J lost 3 bases, and 7 bases stayed unmatched. The CDR3 nucleotides read TGTGCCTGGAGGGCAACGGACAGGGACAATCAGCCCCAGCATTTT. This sequence encodes CAWRATDRDNQPQHF.

A remark on this clonotype: The junction does not match germline at one end; this may be a read error. The gene calls are TRBV11-2 and TRBJ2-7; TRBD2 is a possible D gene (6 bases). CDR3 length equals 16 residues. CDR1 is SGHAT, CDR2 FQNNGV, per germline. The CDR3 is CASSTRTTTGSYDQYF. DNA of the CDR3: TGTGCCAGCAGCACACGGACTACCACGGGGTCCTACGATCAGTACTTC. The complete variable domain, with remaining parts taken from reference TRBV11-2 and TRBJ2-7, reads EAGVAQSPRYKIIEKRQSVAFWCNPISGHATLYWYQQILGQGPKLLIQFQNNGVVDDSQLPKDRFSAERLKGVDSTLKIQPAKLEDSAVYLCASSTRTTTGSYDQYFGPGTRLTVT.